This TCR beta chain was identified in a study of HIV-infected patients and healthy controls. Study-wide points: CDR3 sharing between individuals was lower in HIV-infected patients than in healthy controls. HIV-infected patients and controls differed significantly in mean usage of eight alpha and eight beta V genes.

Whole blood was used without fractionation, so all unsorted peripheral T cells were included. 450 to 600 ng RNA was reverse transcribed with alpha and beta constant-region primers. Separate chain-specific third strand synthesis with multiplexing indices produced the alpha and beta libraries. Using its own MiXCR run on the 5' RACE reads, TCRdb lists one record per CDR3 protein. This table has fewer than 25,000 distinct CDR3 sequences, roughly 9.3% appearing once. This clonotype was seen a few times. Its antigen is not known. This receptor was taken from an adult in good health. What was sequenced was blood.

CDR3 protein: CASSYPTSGLSTDTQYF. The CDR3 DNA reads TGTGCCAGCAGCTATCCTACTAGCGGATTGAGCACAGATACGCAGTATTTT. The chain employs TRBV7-9 and TRBJ2-3, with 8 bases identical to TRBD2. The CDR3 is 17 residues long. V was pared by 4 bases and J by 0 bases, with 9 bases of the junction left unmatched. CDR1 SEHNR and CDR2 FQNEAQ come from the germline V gene (reference sequence).